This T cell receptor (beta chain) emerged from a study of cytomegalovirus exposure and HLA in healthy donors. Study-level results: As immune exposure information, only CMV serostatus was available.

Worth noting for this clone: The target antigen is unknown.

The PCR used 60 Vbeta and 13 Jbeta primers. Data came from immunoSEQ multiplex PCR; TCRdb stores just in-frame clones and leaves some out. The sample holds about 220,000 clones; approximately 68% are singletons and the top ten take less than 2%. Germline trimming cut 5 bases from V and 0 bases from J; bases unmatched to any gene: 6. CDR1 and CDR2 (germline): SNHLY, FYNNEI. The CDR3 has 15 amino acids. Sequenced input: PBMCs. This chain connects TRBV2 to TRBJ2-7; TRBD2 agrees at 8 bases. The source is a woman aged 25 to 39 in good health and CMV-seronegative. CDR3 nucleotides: TGTGCCAGCAGTCTCGCGGGGGGCACCTCCTACGAGCAGTACTTC. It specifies CASSLAGGTSYEQYF.